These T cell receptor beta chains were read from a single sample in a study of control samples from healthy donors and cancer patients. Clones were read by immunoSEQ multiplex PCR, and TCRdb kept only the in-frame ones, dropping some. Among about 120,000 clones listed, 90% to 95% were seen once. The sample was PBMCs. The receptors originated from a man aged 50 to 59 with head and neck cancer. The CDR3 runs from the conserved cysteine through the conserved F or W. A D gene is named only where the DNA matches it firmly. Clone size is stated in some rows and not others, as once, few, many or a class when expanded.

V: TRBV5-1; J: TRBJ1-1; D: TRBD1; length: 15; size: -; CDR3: CASSLATGVAEEAFF; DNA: TGCGCCAGCAGCTTGGCTACAGGGGTCGCTGAGGAAGCTTTCTTT
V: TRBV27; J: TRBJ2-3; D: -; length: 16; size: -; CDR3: CASSPRGALLTDTQYF; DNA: TGTGCCAGCAGCCCCCGGGGGGCCCTCCTCACAGATACGCAGTATTTT
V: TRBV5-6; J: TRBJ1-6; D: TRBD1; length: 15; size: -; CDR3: CASSLMTGVNSPLHF; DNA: TGTGCCAGCAGCTTGATGACAGGGGTGAATTCACCCCTCCACTTT
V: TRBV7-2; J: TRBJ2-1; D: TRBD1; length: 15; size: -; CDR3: CASSPRTGTDNEQFF; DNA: TGTGCCAGCAGCCCCCGGACAGGGACCGACAATGAGCAGTTCTTC
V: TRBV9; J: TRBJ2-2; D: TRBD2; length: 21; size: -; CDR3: CASSAQARLAGISSDTGELFF; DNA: TGTGCCAGCAGCGCACAAGCCCGACTAGCGGGGATCTCTTCGGACACCGGGGAGCTGTTTTTT
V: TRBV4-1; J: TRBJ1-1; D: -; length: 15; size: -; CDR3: CASSQGGFPNAEAFF; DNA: TGCGCCAGCAGCCAAGGAGGATTCCCTAACGCTGAAGCTTTCTTT
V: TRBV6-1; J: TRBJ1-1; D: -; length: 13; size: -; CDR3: CASSDRGNTEAFF; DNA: TGTGCCAGCAGTGACCGGGGTAACACTGAAGCTTTCTTT
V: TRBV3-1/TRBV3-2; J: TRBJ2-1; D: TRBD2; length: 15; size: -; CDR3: CASSRTSGGYNEQFF; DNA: TGTGCCAGCAGCCGTACTAGCGGGGGGTACAATGAGCAGTTCTTC
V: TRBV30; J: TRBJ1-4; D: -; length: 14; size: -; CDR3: CAWIPDATNEKLFF; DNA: TGTGCCTGGATTCCAGATGCAACTAATGAAAAACTGTTTTTT
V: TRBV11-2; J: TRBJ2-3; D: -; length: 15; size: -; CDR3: CASSPVGGRDDTQYF; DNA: TGTGCCAGCAGCCCAGTGGGGGGCCGGGACGATACGCAGTATTTT
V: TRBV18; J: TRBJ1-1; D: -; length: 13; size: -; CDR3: CASSPSGNTEAFF; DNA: TGTGCCAGCTCACCGTCAGGGAACACTGAAGCTTTCTTT
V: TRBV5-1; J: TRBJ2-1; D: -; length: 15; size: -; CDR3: CASRTGTLQGNEQFF; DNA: TGCGCCAGCAGGACCGGGACACTGCAGGGCAATGAGCAGTTCTTC
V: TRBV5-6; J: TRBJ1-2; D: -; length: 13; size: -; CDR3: CASSLTGFYGYTF; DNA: TGTGCCAGCAGCCTCACAGGGTTTTACGGCTACACCTTC
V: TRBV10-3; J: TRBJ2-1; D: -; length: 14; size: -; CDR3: CAISESKNQKLQFF; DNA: TGTGCCATCAGTGAGTCCAAGAACCAAAAACTTCAGTTCTTC
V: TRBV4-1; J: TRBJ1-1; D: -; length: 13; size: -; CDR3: CASSQGVNTEAFF; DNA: TGCGCCAGCAGCCAAGGAGTAAACACTGAAGCTTTCTTT
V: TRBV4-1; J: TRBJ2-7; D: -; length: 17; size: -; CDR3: CASSQVFGGLSSGEQYF; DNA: TGCGCCAGCAGCCAAGTTTTCGGGGGGCTATCTTCGGGCGAGCAGTACTTC
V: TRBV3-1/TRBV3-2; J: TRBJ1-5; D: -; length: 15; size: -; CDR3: CASSQGQGGNQPQHF; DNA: TGTGCCAGCAGCCAAGGTCAGGGTGGCAATCAGCCCCAGCATTTT
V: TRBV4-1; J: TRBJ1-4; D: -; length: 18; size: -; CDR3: CASSQEVVAGTRHEKLFF; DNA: TGCGCCAGCAGCCAAGAAGTCGTTGCCGGGACACGGCATGAAAAACTGTTTTTT
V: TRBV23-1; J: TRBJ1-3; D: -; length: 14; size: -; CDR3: CASSQDPGSSGGYF; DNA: TGCGCCAGCAGTCAAGACCCCGGGTCCTCAGGAGGATATTTT
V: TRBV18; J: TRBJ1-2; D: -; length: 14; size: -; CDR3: CASSPYTENYGYTF; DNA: TGTGCCAGCTCACCATACACAGAGAACTATGGCTACACCTTC
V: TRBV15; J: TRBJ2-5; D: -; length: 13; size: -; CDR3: CATSRDKAETQYF; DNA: TGTGCCACCAGCAGAGATAAGGCGGAGACCCAGTACTTC
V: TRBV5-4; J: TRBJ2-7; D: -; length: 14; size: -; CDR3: CASSGEASSYEQYF; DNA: TGTGCCAGCAGTGGAGAGGCTAGTTCCTACGAGCAGTACTTC
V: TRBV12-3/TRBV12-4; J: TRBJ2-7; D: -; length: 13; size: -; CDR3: CASSLAEAYEQYF; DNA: TGTGCCAGCAGTTTAGCAGAAGCCTACGAGCAGTACTTC
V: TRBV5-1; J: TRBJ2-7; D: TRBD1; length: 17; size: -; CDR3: CASSFKTDRGPTYEQYF; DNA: TGCGCCAGCAGCTTTAAAACAGACAGGGGGCCAACCTACGAGCAGTACTTC
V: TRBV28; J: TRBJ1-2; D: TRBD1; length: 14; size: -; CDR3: CASDRGQRLSGYTF; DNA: TGTGCCAGTGACAGGGGCCAACGACTATCTGGCTACACCTTC
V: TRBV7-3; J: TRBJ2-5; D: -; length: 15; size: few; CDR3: CASSSGGRAKETQYF; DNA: TGTGCCAGCAGCTCGGGGGGCAGGGCTAAAGAGACCCAGTACTTC